Included here is one T cell receptor beta chain sequence, with context. The data were obtained in a study of T cell changes during pregnancy in multiple sclerosis. Some clones are missing from TCRdb's copy, which holds only in-frame ones; the method was immunoSEQ multiplex PCR. The table lists more than 70,000 clones, about 91% of them singletons, with around 0.93% in the top ten. Trimming removed 5 bases from V and 9 bases from J, with 16 bases in between. This CDR3 spans 13 amino acids. Looked up from germline, CDR1 is SEHNR and CDR2 is FQNEAQ (reference sequence). The chain has TRBV7-9 and TRBJ2-5; no reliable D call. Sequencing was performed on peripheral blood, taken before pregnancy. The sequence was obtained from a female donor with multiple sclerosis, enrolled in a pregnancy study. CDR3 amino acids: CASSAENKRSQYF. The CDR3 DNA is TGTGCCAGCAGCGCCGAGAATAAGAGGTCCCAGTACTTC.